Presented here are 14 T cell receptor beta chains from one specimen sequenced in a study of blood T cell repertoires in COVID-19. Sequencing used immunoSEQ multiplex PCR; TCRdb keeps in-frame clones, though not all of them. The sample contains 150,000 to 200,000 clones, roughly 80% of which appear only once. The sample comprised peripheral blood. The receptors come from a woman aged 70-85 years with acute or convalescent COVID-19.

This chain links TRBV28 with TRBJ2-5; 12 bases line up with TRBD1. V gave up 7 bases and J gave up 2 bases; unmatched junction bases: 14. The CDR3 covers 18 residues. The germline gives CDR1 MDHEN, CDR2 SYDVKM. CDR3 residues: CASTRGTGGTPDQETQYF. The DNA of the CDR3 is TGTGCCAGCACCAGGGGGACAGGGGGCACTCCGGATCAAGAGACCCAGTACTTC.

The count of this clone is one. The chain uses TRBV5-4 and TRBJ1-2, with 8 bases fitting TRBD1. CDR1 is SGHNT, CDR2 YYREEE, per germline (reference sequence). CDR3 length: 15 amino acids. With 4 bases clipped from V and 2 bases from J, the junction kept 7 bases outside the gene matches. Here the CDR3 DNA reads TGTGCCAGCAGCAAAATACAGGGGGTAAACTATGGCTACACCTTC. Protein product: CASSKIQGVNYGYTF. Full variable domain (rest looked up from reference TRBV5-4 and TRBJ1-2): ETGVTQSPTHLIKTRGQQVTLRCSSQSGHNTVSWYQQALGQGPQFIFQYYREEENGRGNFPPRFSGLQFPNYSSELNVNALELDDSALYLCASSKIQGVNYGYTFGSGTRLTVV.

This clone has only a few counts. The CDR3 DNA reads as TGCGCCAGCAGCTCCGGGACAGTTAATGAAAAACTGTTTTTT. Its protein is CASSSGTVNEKLFF. V is TRBV5-1 and J is TRBJ1-4; the match to TRBD1 covers 7 bases. The CDR3 consists of 14 residues. Germline trimming cut 3 bases from V and 4 bases from J; bases unmatched to any gene: 3. CDR1 and CDR2 from the germline V gene are SGHRS and YFSETQ.

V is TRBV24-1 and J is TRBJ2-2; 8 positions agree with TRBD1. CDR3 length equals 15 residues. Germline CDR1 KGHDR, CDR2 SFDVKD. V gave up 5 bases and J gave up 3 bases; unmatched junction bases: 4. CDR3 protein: CATSATDRDTGELFF. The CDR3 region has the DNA TGTGCCACCAGTGCCACGGACAGGGACACCGGGGAGCTGTTTTTT.

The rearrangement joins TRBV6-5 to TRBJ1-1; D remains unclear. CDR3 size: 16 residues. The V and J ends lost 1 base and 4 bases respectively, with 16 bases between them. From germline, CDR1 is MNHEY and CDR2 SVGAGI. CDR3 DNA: TGTGCCAGCAGTTACTTCAGCAGAACTAGAGGCACTGAAGCTTTCTTT. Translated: CASSYFSRTRGTEAFF.

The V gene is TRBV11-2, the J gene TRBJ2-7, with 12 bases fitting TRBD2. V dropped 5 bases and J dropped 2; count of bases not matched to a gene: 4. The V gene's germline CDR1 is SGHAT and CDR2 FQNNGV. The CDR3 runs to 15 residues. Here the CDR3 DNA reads TGTGCCAGCAGCCCCAGGACTAGCGGGACCTACGAGCAGTACTTC. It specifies CASSPRTSGTYEQYF.

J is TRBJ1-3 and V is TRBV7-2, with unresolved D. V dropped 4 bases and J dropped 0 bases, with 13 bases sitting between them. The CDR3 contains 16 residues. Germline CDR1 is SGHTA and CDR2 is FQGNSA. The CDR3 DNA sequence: TGTGCCAGCAGCTATCGGGGAGGCCCCTCTGGAAACACCATATATTTT. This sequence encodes CASSYRGGPSGNTIYF.

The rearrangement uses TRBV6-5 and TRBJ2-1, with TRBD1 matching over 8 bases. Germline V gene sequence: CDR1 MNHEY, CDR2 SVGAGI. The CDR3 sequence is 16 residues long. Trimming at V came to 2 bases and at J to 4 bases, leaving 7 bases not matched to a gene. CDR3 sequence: CASSYDRTGTYNEQFF. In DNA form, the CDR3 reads TGTGCCAGCAGTTACGATAGGACAGGGACTTACAATGAGCAGTTCTTC.

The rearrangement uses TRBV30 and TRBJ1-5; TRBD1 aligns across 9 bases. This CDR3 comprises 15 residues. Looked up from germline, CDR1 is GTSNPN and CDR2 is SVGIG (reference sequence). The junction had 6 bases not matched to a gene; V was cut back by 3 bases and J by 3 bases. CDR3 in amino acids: CAWRDRGIVNQPQHF. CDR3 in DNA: TGTGCCTGGAGGGACAGGGGTATCGTCAATCAGCCCCAGCATTTT. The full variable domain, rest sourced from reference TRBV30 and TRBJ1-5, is SQTIHQWPATLVQPVGSPLSLECTVEGTSNPNLYWYRQAAGRGLQLLFYSVGIGQISSEVPQNLSASRPQDRQFILSSKKLLLSDSGFYLCAWRDRGIVNQPQHFGDGTRLSIL.

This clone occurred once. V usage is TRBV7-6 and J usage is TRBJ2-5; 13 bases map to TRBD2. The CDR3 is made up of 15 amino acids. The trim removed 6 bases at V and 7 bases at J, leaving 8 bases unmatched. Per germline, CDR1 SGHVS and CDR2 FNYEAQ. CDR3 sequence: CASSYTSGGAPTQYF. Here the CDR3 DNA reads TGTGCCAGCAGTTACACTAGCGGGGGGGCCCCGACCCAGTACTTC. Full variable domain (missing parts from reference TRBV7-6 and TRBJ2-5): GAGVSQSPRYKVTKRGQDVALRCDPISGHVSLYWYRQALGQGPEFLTYFNYEAQQDKSGLPNDRFSAERPEGSISTLTIQRTEQRDSAMYRCASSYTSGGAPTQYFGPGTRLLVL.

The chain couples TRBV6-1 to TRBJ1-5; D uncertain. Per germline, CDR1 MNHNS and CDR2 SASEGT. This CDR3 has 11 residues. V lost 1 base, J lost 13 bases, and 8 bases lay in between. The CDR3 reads CASSEEMAQHF. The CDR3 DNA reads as TGTGCCAGCAGTGAAGAGATGGCACAGCATTTT.

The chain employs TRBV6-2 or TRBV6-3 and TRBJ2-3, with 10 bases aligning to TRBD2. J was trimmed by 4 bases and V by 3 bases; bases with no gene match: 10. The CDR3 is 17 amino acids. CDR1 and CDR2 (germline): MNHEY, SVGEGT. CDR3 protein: CASSYLGTSGTSDTQYF. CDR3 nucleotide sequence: TGTGCCAGCAGTTATTTGGGAACTAGCGGGACATCAGATACGCAGTATTTT.

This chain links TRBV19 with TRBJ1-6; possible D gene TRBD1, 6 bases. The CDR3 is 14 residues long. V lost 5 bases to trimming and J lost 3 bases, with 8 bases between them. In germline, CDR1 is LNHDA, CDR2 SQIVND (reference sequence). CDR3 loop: CASSEGHYNSPLHF. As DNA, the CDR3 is TGTGCCAGTAGTGAGGGACACTATAATTCACCCCTCCACTTT.

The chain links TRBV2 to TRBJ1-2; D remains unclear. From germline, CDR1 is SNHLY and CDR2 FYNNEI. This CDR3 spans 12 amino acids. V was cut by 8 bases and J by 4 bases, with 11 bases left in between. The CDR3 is CASGRQAYGYTF. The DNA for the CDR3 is TGTGCCAGCGGCCGGCAGGCCTATGGCTACACCTTC.